The 5 T cell receptor beta chains given below trace back to one sample, sequenced in a study of PD-L1 blockade in urothelial cancer (dated by TCRdb to 2016 to 2017). The library was obtained by the immunoSEQ multiplex PCR assay. As stored in TCRdb, this immuneACCESS dataset retains in-frame rearrangements with V and J assigned. A fraction of the clones does not appear; measured against another copy, unresolved V genes explain less than half of the discrepancy, and the remainder lacks a known reason. In this sample the table shows over 100,000 clones, roughly 80% of which occur a single time. The ten largest clones represent roughly 3.5% of the sample. The time point label, as the study defines it: pretreatment peripheral blood. Sequenced material: PBMCs, taken around atezolizumab (anti-PD-L1) treatment. The source is a man over 45 with urothelial cancer.

The chain joins TRBV7-2 to TRBJ2-1; no clear D. Germline CDR1 is SGHTA and CDR2 is FQGNSA. This CDR3 is 17 amino acids long. Trimming took 1 base from V and 0 from J, leaving 13 bases between them. The CDR3 loop is CASSLGLRYSSYNEQFF. The CDR3 nucleotides are TGTGCCAGCAGCTTAGGTCTTAGGTACAGCTCCTACAATGAGCAGTTCTTC. The variable domain in full, completed from reference TRBV7-2 and TRBJ2-1, reads GAGVSQSPSNKVTEKGKDVELRCDPISGHTALYWYRQSLGQGLEFLIYFQGNSAPDKSGLPSDRFSAERTGGSVSTLTIQRTQQEDSAVYLCASSLGLRYSSYNEQFFGPGTRLTVL.

The chain is built from TRBV19 and TRBJ2-3, with D possibly matching TRBD1 (6 bases). The CDR3 contains 13 residues. Germline values: CDR1 LNHDA, CDR2 SQIVND (reference sequence). Trimming stripped 8 bases from V and 3 bases from J, with 12 bases between. DNA of the CDR3: TGTGCCAGTCACCTCAGGGGTACAGATACGCAGTATTTT. Amino acids: CASHLRGTDTQYF.

V and J are TRBV28 and TRBJ2-2; D perhaps matches TRBD2 (5 bases). CDR3 length: 16 residues. Germline CDR1 and CDR2: MDHEN and SYDVKM. Trimming took off 2 bases at V and 1 base at J, with 11 bases between the two ends. The CDR3 bases are TGTGCCAGCAGTTTACCGACTAAATGGAACACCGGGGAGCTGTTTTTT. Translated, it gives CASSLPTKWNTGELFF.

V gene TRBV5-6 combines with J gene TRBJ2-1, with TRBD2 identical over 13 bases. The J segment lost 14 bases and the V segment lost 4 bases, leaving 15 bases of the junction unmatched. The germline CDR1 and CDR2 sequences are SGHDT and YYEEEE. The CDR3 length is 16 residues. Here the CDR3 DNA reads TGTGCCAGCAGCCCGGACGGGACTAGCGGGAAAGGTAGGGAGTTCTTC. The encoded protein is CASSPDGTSGKGREFF.

This rearrangement joins TRBV2 to TRBJ1-6; D call uncertain. The V gene lost 1 base and the J gene lost 6 bases, with 7 bases spanning the gap. This CDR3 has 14 amino acids. Germline V gives CDR1 SNHLY, CDR2 FYNNEI. The CDR3 nucleotides read TGTGCCAGCAGTGAAGAAGCCGCTAATTCACCCCTCCACTTT. Translating it yields CASSEEAANSPLHF.